A single sample gave rise to the 18 T cell receptor beta chains below, sequenced in a study of blood T cells in healthy people across ages. Then a second PCR, running about 6 to 12 cycles, was carried out with a sample-barcoded 5' primer and a J-beta primer mix. TCRdb passed the 5' RACE reads through MiXCR, listing each CDR3 protein once. The table records hundreds of thousands of distinct CDR3 sequences, approximately 21% of them present only once. Sequenced material: blood. All receptors come from a man in his sixties or seventies in good health.

A few counts support this clonotype. This rearrangement joins TRBV4-2 to TRBJ2-2; 8 bases map to TRBD1. The V gene end was trimmed by 5 bases and the J gene end by 5 bases; junction bases not matched to a gene: 4. Germline CDR1 is LGHNA and CDR2 is YNFKEQ. The CDR3 runs to 14 residues. CDR3 sequence reads: CASSTRQGTGELFF. CDR3 nucleotides: TGTGCCAGCAGCACCCGACAGGGGACCGGGGAGCTGTTTTTT.

As to this clonotype: This may come from a read error, since a much larger clone is one base off. No conserved phenylalanine or tryptophan is present at the end of the CDR3, so a read error is the likely explanation. The chain carries TRBV29-1 and TRBJ1-3; 7 bases fit TRBD1. The V segment lost 7 bases and the J segment 3 bases; nucleotides outside the gene matches: 3. The CDR3 runs 12 residues. The germline V gene encodes CDR1 SQVTM and CDR2 ANQGSEA. Written as DNA, the CDR3 is TGCAGCGCTGGACAGGTTGGAAACACCATATATTAT. Translating it yields CSAGQVGNTIYY.

The chain links TRBV12-3 or TRBV12-4 to TRBJ2-1; the match to TRBD1 covers 7 bases. Trimming cost V 3 bases and J 7 bases; bases outside gene matches: 6. This CDR3 is built from 14 residues. The DNA of the CDR3 is TGTGCCAGCAGTTTCGAGACAGGGCGGAATGAGCAGTTCTTC. Amino acids: CASSFETGRNEQFF.

The V call is TRBV7-6, the J call TRBJ2-5; D may match TRBD1 or TRBD2 (5 bases each). Germline V gene sequence: CDR1 SGHVS, CDR2 FNYEAQ. The CDR3 is made up of 15 amino acids. Trimming left V 5 bases short and J 2 bases short, with 15 bases between. CDR3: CASSPGRKSQETQYF. The CDR3 nucleotides are TGTGCCAGCAGCCCGGGGCGGAAATCTCAAGAGACCCAGTACTTC.

The genes are TRBV9 and TRBJ2-2; D is uncertain. Germline CDR1 is SGDLS and CDR2 is YYNGEE. The V gene lost 1 base and the J gene lost 3 bases, with 4 bases spanning the gap. This CDR3 region has 13 residues. CDR3 in amino acids: CASSVYYTGELFF. CDR3 in DNA: TGTGCCAGCAGCGTATATTACACCGGGGAGCTGTTTTTT.

DNA for the CDR3: TGTGCCAGCAGCGCTCACGGCGGGGTCACCACAGATACGCAGTATTTT. The encoded protein is CASSAHGGVTTDTQYF. The rearrangement links TRBV9 to TRBJ2-3, with D possibly matching TRBD2 (6 bases). The CDR3 runs to 16 residues. Germline CDR1 is SGDLS and CDR2 is YYNGEE. Between the trimmed V and J ends, which lost 3 bases and 2 bases, there was a span of 16 bases.

The rearrangement uses TRBV4-3 and TRBJ2-1, with 14 positions matching TRBD2. V was clipped by 1 base and J by 4 bases; unmatched bases: 9. The CDR3 contains 19 residues. Germline lookup yields CDR1 LGHNA and CDR2 YSLEER. CDR3 nucleotides: TGCGCCAGCAGCCAAGTCTTCGGACTAGCGGGAGGCCTTTACAATGAGCAGTTCTTC. Translation: CASSQVFGLAGGLYNEQFF.

The chain couples TRBV14 to TRBJ1-4; 7 bases map to TRBD1. Germline loops: CDR1 SGHDN, CDR2 FVKESK. With V trimmed by 5 bases and J by 8 bases, 8 bases remained unmatched. This CDR3 is 14 amino acids long. CDR3 loop: CASSLQGGREKLFF. The CDR3 nucleotides are TGTGCCAGCAGCTTGCAGGGGGGACGGGAAAAACTGTTTTTT.

This rearrangement joins TRBV6-2 or TRBV6-3 to TRBJ1-5; a weak D match, TRBD1 (5 bases). The CDR3 has 17 residues. The V and J ends lost 2 bases and 1 base respectively, with 15 bases between them. Per the germline V gene, CDR1 is MNHEY and CDR2 is SVGEGT. CDR3 protein: CASSYDPGGASNQPQHF. CDR3 in DNA: TGTGCCAGCAGTTACGACCCAGGCGGGGCCAGCAATCAGCCCCAGCATTTT.

A few counts support this clonotype. The V and J genes are TRBV20-1 and TRBJ2-7; 12 positions match TRBD2. Germline V CDR1 and CDR2: DFQATT, SNEGSKA (reference sequence). The CDR3 runs to 13 residues. Trimming took 8 bases from V and 5 from J; bases not matched to a gene: 7. The CDR3 sequence: CSHGLAGIDEQYF. The CDR3 DNA sequence: TGCAGTCATGGACTAGCGGGGATCGACGAGCAGTACTTC.

The J gene is TRBJ2-3, the V gene TRBV29-1, with 12 bases aligning to TRBD2. CDR1 is SQVTM and CDR2 is ANQGSEA in the germline V gene. The V and J ends lost 5 bases and 0 bases, in that order; junction bases with no gene match: 6. This CDR3 comprises 16 residues. In DNA, the CDR3 is TGCAGCGTTCAAGGACTAGCGGGACTCAGCACAGATACGCAGTATTTT. This gives the protein CSVQGLAGLSTDTQYF.

This rearrangement joins TRBV7-9 to TRBJ1-1, with D unresolved. Germline loops: CDR1 SEHNR, CDR2 FQNEAQ (reference sequence). This CDR3 is built from 14 residues. The V gene lost 2 bases and the J gene lost 0 bases, with 7 bases spanning the gap. The CDR3 spells CASSLITMNTEAFF. DNA for the CDR3: TGTGCCAGCAGCTTAATAACCATGAACACTGAAGCTTTCTTT.

This clonotype was seen only a few times. V usage is TRBV27 and J usage is TRBJ1-6; D not certain. CDR3 size: 15 residues. Germline-derived CDR1 and CDR2 are MNHEY and SMNVEV (reference sequence). Between the trimmed V and J ends, which lost 2 bases and 14 bases, there was a span of 19 bases. Written as DNA, the CDR3 is TGTGCCAGCAGTTTAGGCCCTGACATCCTCGGGGCCCTCCACTTT. Encoded protein: CASSLGPDILGALHF.

This clonotype was picked up a small number of times. The CDR3 sequence is CSATGMTIYEQYF. The CDR3 DNA reads as TGCAGTGCTACCGGGATGACCATCTACGAGCAGTACTTC. The V and J genes are TRBV20-1 and TRBJ2-7; D is possibly TRBD2 (5 bases). Trimming removed 4 bases from V and 3 bases from J, with 13 bases in between. The CDR3 loop spans 13 amino acids. Germline V lookup: CDR1 DFQATT, CDR2 SNEGSKA (reference sequence).

V gene TRBV2 combines with J gene TRBJ2-5; D is tentatively TRBD1 or TRBD2 (6 bases each). The ends were cut back, 8 bases at V and 11 bases at J, with 24 bases in the middle. The CDR3 has 14 residues. Germline V gives CDR1 SNHLY, CDR2 FYNNEI. The CDR3 DNA is TGTGCCAGCGGGGGGCCCGGGAACTCCTACGTGCAGTACTTC. Residues: CASGGPGNSYVQYF.

The chain couples TRBV7-6 to TRBJ2-1; a possible D gene is TRBD1 (7 bases). CDR1 and CDR2 from the germline V gene are SGHVS and FNYEAQ. The CDR3 runs 15 residues. The V and J ends lost 3 bases and 4 bases respectively, with 13 bases between them. CDR3 DNA sequence: TGTGCCAGCAGCTTCGGAGGGGGCGCGTACAATGAGCAGTTCTTC. As protein: CASSFGGGAYNEQFF. The full variable domain, in which reference TRBV7-6 and TRBJ2-1 provide the parts outside the CDR3, is GAGVSQSPRYKVTKRGQDVALRCDPISGHVSLYWYRQALGQGPEFLTYFNYEAQQDKSGLPNDRFSAERPEGSISTLTIQRTEQRDSAMYRCASSFGGGAYNEQFFGPGTRLTVL.

This clonotype was found a few times. The V and J genes are TRBV12-3 or TRBV12-4 and TRBJ2-5, with 7 bases that match TRBD2. The CDR3 sequence is 15 residues long. Trimming cost V 3 bases and J 11 bases; bases outside gene matches: 15. CDR3 protein: CASSFSGRASYGQYF. CDR3 DNA sequence: TGTGCCAGCAGTTTCTCGGGGAGGGCCTCCTACGGGCAGTACTTC.

This chain connects TRBV2 to TRBJ2-7, with 10 bases aligning to TRBD1. CDR1 and CDR2 (germline): SNHLY, FYNNEI. V shed 5 bases, J shed 3 bases, and the junction held 4 bases outside the gene matches. This CDR3 has 14 amino acids. CDR3 DNA: TGTGCCAGCAGTAGACAGGGGGCAAACTACGAGCAGTACTTC. Translated: CASSRQGANYEQYF.